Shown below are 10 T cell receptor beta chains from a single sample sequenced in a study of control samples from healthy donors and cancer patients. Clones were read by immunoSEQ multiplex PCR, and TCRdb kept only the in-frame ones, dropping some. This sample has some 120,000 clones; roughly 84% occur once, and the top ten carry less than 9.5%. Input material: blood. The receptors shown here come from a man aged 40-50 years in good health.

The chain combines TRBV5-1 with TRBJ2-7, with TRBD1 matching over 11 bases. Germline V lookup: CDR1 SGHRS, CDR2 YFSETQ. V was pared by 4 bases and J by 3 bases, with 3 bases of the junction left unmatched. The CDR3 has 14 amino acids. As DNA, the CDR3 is TGCGCCAGCAGCGCCGGGACAGGGGGCTACGAGCAGTACTTC. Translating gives CASSAGTGGYEQYF. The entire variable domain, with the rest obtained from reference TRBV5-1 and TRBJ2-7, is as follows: KAGVTQTPRYLIKTRGQQVTLSCSPISGHRSVSWYQQTPGQGLQFLFEYFSETQRNKGNFPGRFSGRQFSNSRSEMNVSTLELGDSALYLCASSAGTGGYEQYFGPGTRLTVT.

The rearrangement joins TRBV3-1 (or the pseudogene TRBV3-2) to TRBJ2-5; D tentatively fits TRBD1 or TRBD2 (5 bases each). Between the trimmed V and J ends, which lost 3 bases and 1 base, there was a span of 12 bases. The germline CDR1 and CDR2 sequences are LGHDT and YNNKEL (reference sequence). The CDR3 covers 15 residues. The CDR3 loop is CASSQGVGPQETQYF. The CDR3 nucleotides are TGTGCCAGCAGCCAGGGGGTGGGGCCCCAAGAGACCCAGTACTTC.

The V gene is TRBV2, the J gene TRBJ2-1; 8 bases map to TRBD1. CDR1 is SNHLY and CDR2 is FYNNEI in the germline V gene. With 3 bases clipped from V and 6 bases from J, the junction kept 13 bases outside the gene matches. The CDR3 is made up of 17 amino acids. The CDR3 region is CASSDPRRQGSSNEQFF. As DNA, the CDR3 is TGTGCCAGCAGTGACCCGAGAAGACAGGGGAGCTCCAATGAGCAGTTCTTC.

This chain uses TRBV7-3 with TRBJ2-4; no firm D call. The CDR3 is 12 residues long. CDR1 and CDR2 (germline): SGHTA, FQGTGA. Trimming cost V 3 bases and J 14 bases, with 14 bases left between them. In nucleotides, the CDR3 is TGTGCCAGCAGCTTTTCCCCTCAGAAGGAGTACTTC. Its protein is CASSFSPQKEYF.

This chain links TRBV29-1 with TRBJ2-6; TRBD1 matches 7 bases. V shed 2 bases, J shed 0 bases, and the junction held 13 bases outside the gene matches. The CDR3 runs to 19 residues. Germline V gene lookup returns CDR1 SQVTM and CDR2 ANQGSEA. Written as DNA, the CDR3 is TGCAGCGTTGAAAACGGGGTATTGGGACAGACCTCTGGGGCCAACGTCCTGACTTTC. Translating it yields CSVENGVLGQTSGANVLTF. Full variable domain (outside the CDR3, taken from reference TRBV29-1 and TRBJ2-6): SAVISQKPSRDICQRGTSLTIQCQVDSQVTMMFWYRQQPGQSLTLIATANQGSEATYESGFVIDKFPISRPNLTFSTLTVSNMSPEDSSIYLCSVENGVLGQTSGANVLTFGAGSRLTVL.

The CDR3 region is CASSQRDEASYEQYF. The CDR3, as DNA: TGTGCCAGCAGCCAGAGGGACGAAGCATCCTACGAGCAGTACTTC. The chain employs TRBV4-2 and TRBJ2-7; D is tentatively TRBD1 or TRBD2 (5 bases each). V was pared by 3 bases and J by 1 base, with 13 bases between. The CDR3 consists of 15 residues. Germline assignment: CDR1 LGHNA and CDR2 YNFKEQ.

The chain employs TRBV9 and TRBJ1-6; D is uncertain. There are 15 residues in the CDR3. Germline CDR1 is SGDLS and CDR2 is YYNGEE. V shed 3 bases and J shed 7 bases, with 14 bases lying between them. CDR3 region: CASSASTTRNSPLHF. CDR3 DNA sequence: TGTGCCAGCAGCGCCTCGACAACCCGGAATTCACCCCTCCACTTT.

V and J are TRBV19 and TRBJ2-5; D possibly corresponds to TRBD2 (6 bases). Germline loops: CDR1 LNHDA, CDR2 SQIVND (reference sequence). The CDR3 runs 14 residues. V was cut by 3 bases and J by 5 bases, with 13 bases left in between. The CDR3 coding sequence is TGTGCCAGTAGTATGTCAGGGACTCGGGAGACCCAGTACTTC. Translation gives CASSMSGTRETQYF.

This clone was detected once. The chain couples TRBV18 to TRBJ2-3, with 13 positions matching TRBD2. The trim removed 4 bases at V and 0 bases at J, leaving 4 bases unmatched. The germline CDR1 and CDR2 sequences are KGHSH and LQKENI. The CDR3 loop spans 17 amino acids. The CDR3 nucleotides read TGTGCCAGCTCACGGGGACTAGCGGGGACAAGCACAGATACGCAGTATTTT. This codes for CASSRGLAGTSTDTQYF.

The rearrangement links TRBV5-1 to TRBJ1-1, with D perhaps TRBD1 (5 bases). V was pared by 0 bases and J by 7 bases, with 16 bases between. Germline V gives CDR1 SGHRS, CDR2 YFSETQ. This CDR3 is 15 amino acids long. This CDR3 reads CASSLEGRSSFEAFF. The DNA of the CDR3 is TGCGCCAGCAGCTTGGAGGGGCGGAGTTCCTTTGAAGCTTTCTTT.